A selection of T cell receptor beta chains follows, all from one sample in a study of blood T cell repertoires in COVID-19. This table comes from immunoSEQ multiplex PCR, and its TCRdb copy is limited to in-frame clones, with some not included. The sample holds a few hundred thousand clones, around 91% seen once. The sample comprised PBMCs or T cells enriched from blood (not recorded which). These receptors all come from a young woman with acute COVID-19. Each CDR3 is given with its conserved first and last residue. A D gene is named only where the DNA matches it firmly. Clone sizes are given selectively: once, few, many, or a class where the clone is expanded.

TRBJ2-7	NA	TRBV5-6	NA	CASSPTGSYEQYF	TGTGCCAGCAGCCCTACAGGTTCCTACGAGCAGTACTTC
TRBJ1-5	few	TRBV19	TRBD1	CASSMWGQGGNQPQHF	TGTGCCAGTAGTATGTGGGGACAGGGCGGCAATCAGCCCCAGCATTTT
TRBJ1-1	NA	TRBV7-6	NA	CASSYLAGGTEAFF	TGTGCCAGCAGCTACTTGGCCGGGGGAACTGAAGCTTTCTTT
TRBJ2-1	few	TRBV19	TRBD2	CASSIGAGGVNEQFF	TGTGCCAGTAGTATTGGGGCGGGAGGGGTCAATGAGCAGTTCTTC
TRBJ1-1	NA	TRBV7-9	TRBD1	CASSLAGQWNTEAFF	TGTGCCAGCAGCTTAGCGGGACAGTGGAACACTGAAGCTTTCTTT
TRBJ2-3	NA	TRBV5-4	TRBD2	CASSRTSGRGFTDTQYF	TGTGCCAGCAGCAGGACTAGCGGGAGGGGGTTCACAGATACGCAGTATTTT
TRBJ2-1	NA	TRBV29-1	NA	CSVERVGGNEQFF	TGCAGCGTTGAAAGGGTCGGAGGCAATGAGCAGTTCTTC
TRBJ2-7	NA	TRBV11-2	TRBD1	CASSFRDRGFYEQYF	TGTGCCAGCAGCTTTAGGGACAGGGGGTTCTACGAGCAGTACTTC
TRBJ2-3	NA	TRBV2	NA	CASRSGDTQYF	TGTGCCAGCAGATCCGGAGATACGCAGTATTTT
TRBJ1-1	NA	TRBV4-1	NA	CASSQDPGRPEAFF	TGCGCCAGCAGCCAAGATCCAGGGCGTCCTGAAGCTTTCTTT
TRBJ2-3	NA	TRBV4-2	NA	CASSPGPDSWSTDTQYF	TGTGCCAGCAGCCCTGGTCCCGACAGCTGGAGCACAGATACGCAGTATTTT
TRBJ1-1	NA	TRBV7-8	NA	CASSFPSTGRRTEAFF	TGTGCCAGCAGCTTCCCTTCAACAGGGAGAAGGACTGAAGCTTTCTTT
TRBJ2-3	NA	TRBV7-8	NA	CASSLALSLNTDTQYF	TGTGCCAGCAGCTTAGCTCTAAGTCTCAACACAGATACGCAGTATTTT
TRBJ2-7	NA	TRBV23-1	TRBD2	CASGRGGPYEQYF	TGCGCCAGCGGGCGGGGGGGGCCCTACGAGCAGTACTTC
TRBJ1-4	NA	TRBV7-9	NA	CASSFLEEKLFF	TGTGCCAGCAGCTTTCTGGAGGAAAAACTGTTTTTT
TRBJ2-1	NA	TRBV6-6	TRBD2	CASSSGGGREQFF	TGTGCCAGCAGCTCGGGCGGGGGACGGGAGCAGTTCTTC
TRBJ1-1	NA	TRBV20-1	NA	CSASSGNLMNTEAFF	TGCAGTGCTAGTTCCGGGAACCTGATGAACACTGAAGCTTTCTTT
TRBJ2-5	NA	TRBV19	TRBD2	CASSYGGGEETQYF	TGTGCCAGTAGTTACGGCGGGGGGGAAGAGACCCAGTACTTC
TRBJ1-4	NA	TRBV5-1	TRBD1	CASSRDRVVEKLFF	TGCGCCAGCAGCCGGGACAGGGTAGTTGAAAAACTGTTTTTT
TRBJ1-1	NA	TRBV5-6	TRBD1	CASSSGTGTNTEAFF	TGTGCCAGCAGTTCCGGGACAGGCACGAACACTGAAGCTTTCTTT
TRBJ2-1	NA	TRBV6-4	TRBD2	CASSELGLSLNEQFF	TGTGCCAGCAGTGAATTGGGACTATCTTTGAATGAGCAGTTCTTC
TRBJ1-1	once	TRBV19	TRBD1	CASSISTGVTEAFF	TGTGCCAGTAGTATCAGTACAGGGGTTACTGAAGCTTTCTTT
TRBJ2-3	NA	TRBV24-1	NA	CATSDFIAGRTDTQYF	TGTGCCACCAGTGATTTCATTGCGGGACGCACAGATACGCAGTATTTT
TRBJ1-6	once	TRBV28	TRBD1	CASSMGQGISPPHF	TGTGCCAGCAGTATGGGACAGGGGATTTCACCCCCCCACTTT
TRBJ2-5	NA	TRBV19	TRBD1	CASSYRDRGQTQYF	TGTGCCAGTAGTTACCGGGACAGGGGCCAGACCCAGTACTTC
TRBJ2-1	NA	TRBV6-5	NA	CASSHAGGEQFF	TGTGCCAGCAGCCACGCCGGCGGTGAGCAGTTCTTC
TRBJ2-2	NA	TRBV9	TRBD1	CASSAGTGVTTGELFF	TGTGCCAGCAGCGCTGGGACAGGGGTTACGACCGGGGAGCTGTTTTTT
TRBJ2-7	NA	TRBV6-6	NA	CATSRGFHEQYF	TGTGCCACTTCCAGGGGTTTCCACGAGCAGTACTTC
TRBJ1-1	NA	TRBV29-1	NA	CTVEGVSLNTEAFF	TGCACCGTCGAGGGGGTCAGCCTTAACACTGAAGCTTTCTTT
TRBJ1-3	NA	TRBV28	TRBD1	CASSLVRGPGNTIYF	TGTGCCAGCAGTTTGGTGAGGGGGCCTGGAAACACCATATATTTT
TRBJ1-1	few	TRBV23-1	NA	CASSQSRPGTHDEAFF	TGCGCCAGCAGTCAATCGCGTCCCGGGACTCACGATGAAGCTTTCTTT
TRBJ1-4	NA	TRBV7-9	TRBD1	CASSPRTGEGEKLFF	TGTGCCAGCAGCCCTCGGACAGGGGAGGGTGAAAAACTGTTTTTT
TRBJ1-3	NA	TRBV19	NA	CASSIPTGSGNTIYF	TGTGCCAGTAGTATACCCACAGGTTCCGGAAACACCATATATTTT
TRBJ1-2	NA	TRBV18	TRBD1	CASSPRTGGGVGYTF	TGTGCCAGCTCACCTAGGACAGGGGGAGGAGTTGGCTACACCTTC
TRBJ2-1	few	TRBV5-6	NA	CASSFNNEQFF	TGTGCCAGCAGCTTCAACAATGAGCAGTTCTTC
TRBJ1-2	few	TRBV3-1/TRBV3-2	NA	CASSPIGGAQDYGYTF	TGTGCCAGCAGCCCAATTGGGGGGGCGCAGGACTATGGCTACACCTTC
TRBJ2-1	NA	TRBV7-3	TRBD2	CASSFPGGEQFF	TGTGCCAGCAGCTTCCCGGGGGGGGAGCAGTTCTTC
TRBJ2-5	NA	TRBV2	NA	CASSVGAGMKETQYF	TGTGCCAGCAGTGTTGGGGCAGGGATGAAAGAGACCCAGTACTTC
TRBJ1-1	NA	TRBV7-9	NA	CASSLRGGVTEAFF	TGTGCCAGCAGCTTAAGGGGCGGGGTCACTGAAGCTTTCTTT
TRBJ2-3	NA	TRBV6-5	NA	CASSYFQGYGTDTQYF	TGTGCCAGCAGTTACTTCCAGGGGTACGGCACAGATACGCAGTATTTT
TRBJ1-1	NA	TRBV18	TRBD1	CASSPTAGGAMNTEAFF	TGTGCCAGCTCACCAACTGCAGGGGGCGCCATGAACACTGAAGCTTTCTTT
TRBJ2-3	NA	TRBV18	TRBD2	CASSPGGPFSTDTQYF	TGTGCCAGCTCACCGGGAGGGCCCTTTAGCACAGATACGCAGTATTTT
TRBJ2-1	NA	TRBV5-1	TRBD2	CASSNTSGFNEQFF	TGCGCCAGCAGCAATACTAGCGGATTCAATGAGCAGTTCTTC
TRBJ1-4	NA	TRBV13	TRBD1	CASSSQGAFAEKLFF	TGTGCCAGCAGCTCACAGGGGGCCTTTGCTGAAAAACTGTTTTTT
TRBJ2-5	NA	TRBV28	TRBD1	CASSPGGTWETQYF	TGTGCCAGCAGTCCAGGGGGTACGTGGGAGACCCAGTACTTC
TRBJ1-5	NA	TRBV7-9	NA	CASSSDSPLQPQHF	TGTGCCAGCAGCTCGGACAGCCCTCTTCAGCCCCAGCATTTT
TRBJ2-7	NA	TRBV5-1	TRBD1	CASSSGQGYEQYF	TGCGCCAGCAGCAGTGGACAGGGTTACGAGCAGTACTTC
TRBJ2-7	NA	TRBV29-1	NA	CSVESRYEQYF	TGCAGCGTTGAATCGAGGTACGAGCAGTACTTC
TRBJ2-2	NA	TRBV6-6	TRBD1	CASSRTGGTYTGELFF	TGTGCCAGCAGCCGCACAGGGGGCACTTACACCGGGGAGCTGTTTTTT
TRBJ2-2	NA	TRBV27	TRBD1	CASRTGVSTGELFF	TGTGCCAGCAGGACAGGGGTCTCGACCGGGGAGCTGTTTTTT
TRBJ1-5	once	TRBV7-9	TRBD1	CASSRQGGQPQHF	TGTGCCAGCAGCCGACAGGGGGGTCAGCCCCAGCATTTT
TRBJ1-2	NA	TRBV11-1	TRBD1	CASSPTGQGNYGYTF	TGTGCCAGCAGCCCAACGGGACAGGGGAACTATGGCTACACCTTC
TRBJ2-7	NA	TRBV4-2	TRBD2	CASSQEAAGVRYEQYF	TGTGCCAGCAGCCAAGAGGCAGCGGGGGTTCGCTACGAGCAGTACTTC
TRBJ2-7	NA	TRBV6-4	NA	CASSDSQGYEQYF	TGTGCCAGCAGTGACTCTCAGGGTTACGAGCAGTACTTC
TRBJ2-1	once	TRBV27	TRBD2	CASSPRGSGRLDHEQFF	TGTGCCAGCAGTCCCAGAGGTAGCGGGAGACTTGACCATGAGCAGTTCTTC
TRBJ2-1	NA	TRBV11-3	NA	CASSFTQGPNEQFF	TGTGCCAGCAGCTTCACACAGGGCCCCAATGAGCAGTTCTTC
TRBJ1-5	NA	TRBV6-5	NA	CASKGDSNQPQHF	TGTGCCAGCAAGGGGGACAGCAATCAGCCCCAGCATTTT
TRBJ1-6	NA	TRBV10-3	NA	CAISETTGRDSPLHF	TGTGCCATCAGTGAGACGACAGGTCGGGATTCACCCCTCCACTTT
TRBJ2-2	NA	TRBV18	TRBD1	CASSPPGQLTGELFF	TGTGCCAGCTCACCACCGGGACAGCTCACCGGGGAGCTGTTTTTT
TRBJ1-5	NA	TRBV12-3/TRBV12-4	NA	CASSFGGQPQHF	TGTGCCAGCAGTTTCGGGGGTCAGCCCCAGCATTTT